The present TCR beta chain was sequenced within a study of shared clonotypes between healthy human individuals. This CDR3 region has 11 residues. V lost 4 bases and J 2 bases, leaving 5 bases between the germline ends. Germline V gene data show CDR1 as DFQATT and CDR2 as SNEGSKA (reference sequence). General study results and limits: Larger estimated richness was generally recorded for naive subsets relative to memory subsets.

All donors were healthy HIV-negative adults lacking recent acute infections or vaccinations. CD4+ cells underwent separation, giving CD45RA+ naive and CD45RA-negative memory subsets. On this clone: Its antigen is currently unknown.

The repertoire was sequenced with immunoSEQ multiplex PCR; TCRdb's copy has only in-frame clones and lacks some. This table has roughly 1,000,000 clones, approximately 80% appearing once. The chain uses TRBV20-1 and TRBJ1-2; unclear D gene. The sample comprised memory CD4+ T cells from PBMCs. Subset of the sample: CD45RA-negative fraction. This sequence originates from a young man in good health. Some clones in this sample may be carry-over from other donors' samples. CDR3 amino acids: CSAIKNYGYTF. CDR3 DNA sequence: TGCAGTGCTATCAAGAACTATGGCTACACCTTC.